The T cell receptor (beta chain) under discussion was sequenced for a study of blood T cell repertoires in COVID-19. Whole-study context: Sources were T cells, B-cell-depleted T cells, or PBMCs; the material itself was cDNA or gDNA.

In the original workflow: Nucleated cell counts were estimated from reference gene primer amplification. Profiled with immunoSEQ multiplex PCR; TCRdb holds only in-frame clones, not every one. The V and J calls and the clone size are those of that table, but D and trimming were determined from the DNA. The sample has 200,000 to 300,000 clones, around 84% seen once. CDR1 and CDR2 from the germline V gene are SGHAT and FQNNGV. The CDR3 runs to 15 residues. Trimming removed 2 bases at V and 3 bases at J, with 14 bases between. This receptor was identified in a man between 60 and 75 years old with acute or convalescent COVID-19. This sequence joins TRBV11-2 and TRBJ2-7; D possibly corresponds to TRBD1 (5 bases). The sequenced material came from peripheral blood. The CDR3 sequence: CASSLRAGSGYEQYF. In DNA, the CDR3 is TGTGCCAGCAGCTTACGGGCAGGGTCAGGCTACGAGCAGTACTTC.